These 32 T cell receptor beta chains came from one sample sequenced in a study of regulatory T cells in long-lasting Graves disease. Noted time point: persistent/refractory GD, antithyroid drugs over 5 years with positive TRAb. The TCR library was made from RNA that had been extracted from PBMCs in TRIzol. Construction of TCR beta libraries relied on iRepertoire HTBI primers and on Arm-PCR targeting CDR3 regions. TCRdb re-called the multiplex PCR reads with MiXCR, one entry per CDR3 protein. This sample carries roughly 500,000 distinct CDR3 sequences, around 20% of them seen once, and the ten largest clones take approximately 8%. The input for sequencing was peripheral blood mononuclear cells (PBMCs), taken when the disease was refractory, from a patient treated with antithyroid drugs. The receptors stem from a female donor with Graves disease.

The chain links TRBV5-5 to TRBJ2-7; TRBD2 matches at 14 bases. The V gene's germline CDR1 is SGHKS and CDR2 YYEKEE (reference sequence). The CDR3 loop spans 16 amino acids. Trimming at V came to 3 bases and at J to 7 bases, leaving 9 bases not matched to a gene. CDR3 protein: CASSSSGLAGAWEQYF. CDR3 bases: TGTGCCAGCAGCTCCTCGGGACTAGCGGGGGCCTGGGAGCAGTACTTC. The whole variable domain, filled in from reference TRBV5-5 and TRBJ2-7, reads DAGVTQSPTHLIKTRGQQVTLRCSPISGHKSVSWYQQVLGQGPQFIFQYYEKEERGRGNFPDRFSARQFPNYSSELNVNALLLGDSALYLCASSSSGLAGAWEQYFGPGTRLTVT.

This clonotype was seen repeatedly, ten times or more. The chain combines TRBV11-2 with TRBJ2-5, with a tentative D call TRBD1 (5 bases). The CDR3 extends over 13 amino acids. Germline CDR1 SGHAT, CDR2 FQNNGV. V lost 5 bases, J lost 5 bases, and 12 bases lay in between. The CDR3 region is CASSGRATETQYF. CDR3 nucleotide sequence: TGTGCCAGCAGCGGCAGGGCGACGGAGACCCAGTACTTC.

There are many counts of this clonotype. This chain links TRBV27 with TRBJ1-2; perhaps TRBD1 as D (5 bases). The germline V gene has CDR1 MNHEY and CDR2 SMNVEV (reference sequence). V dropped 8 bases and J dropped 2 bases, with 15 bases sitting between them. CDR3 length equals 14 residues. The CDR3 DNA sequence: TGTGCCAGCGGGACCGCGGACGGGAACTATGGCTACACCTTC. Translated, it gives CASGTADGNYGYTF.

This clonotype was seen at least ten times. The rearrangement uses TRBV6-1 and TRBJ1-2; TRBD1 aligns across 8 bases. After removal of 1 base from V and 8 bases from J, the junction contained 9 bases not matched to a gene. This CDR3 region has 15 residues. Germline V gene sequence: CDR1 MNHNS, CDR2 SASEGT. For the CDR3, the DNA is TGTGCCAGCAGTGAAGTTTCCCTCGGACAGGGCGGCTACACCTTC. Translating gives CASSEVSLGQGGYTF.

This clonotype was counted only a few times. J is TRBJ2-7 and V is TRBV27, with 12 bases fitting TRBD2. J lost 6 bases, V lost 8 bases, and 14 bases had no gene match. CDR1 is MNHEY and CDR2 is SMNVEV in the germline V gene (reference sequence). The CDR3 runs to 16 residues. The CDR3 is CASHQYPLAGGPEQYF. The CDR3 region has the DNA TGTGCCAGCCACCAATACCCACTAGCGGGAGGTCCCGAGCAGTACTTC.

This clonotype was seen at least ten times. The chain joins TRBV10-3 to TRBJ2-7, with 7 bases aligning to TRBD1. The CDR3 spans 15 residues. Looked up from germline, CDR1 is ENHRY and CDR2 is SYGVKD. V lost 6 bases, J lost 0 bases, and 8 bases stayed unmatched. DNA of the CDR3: TGTGCCATCAGCGATCCGGGACAGATCTCCTACGAGCAGTACTTC. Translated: CAISDPGQISYEQYF.

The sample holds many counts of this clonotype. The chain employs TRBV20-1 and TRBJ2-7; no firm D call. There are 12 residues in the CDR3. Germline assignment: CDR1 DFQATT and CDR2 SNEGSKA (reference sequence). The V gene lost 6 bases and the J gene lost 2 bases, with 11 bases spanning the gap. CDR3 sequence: CSATWGPYEQYF. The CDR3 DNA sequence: TGCAGTGCAACCTGGGGTCCCTACGAGCAGTACTTC.

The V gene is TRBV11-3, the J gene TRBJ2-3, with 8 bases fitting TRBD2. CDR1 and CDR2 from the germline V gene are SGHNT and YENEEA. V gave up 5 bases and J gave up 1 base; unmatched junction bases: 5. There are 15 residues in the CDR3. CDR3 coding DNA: TGTGCCAGCAGCCCTCGGGAGGGGGGCACAGATACGCAGTATTTT. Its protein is CASSPREGGTDTQYF.

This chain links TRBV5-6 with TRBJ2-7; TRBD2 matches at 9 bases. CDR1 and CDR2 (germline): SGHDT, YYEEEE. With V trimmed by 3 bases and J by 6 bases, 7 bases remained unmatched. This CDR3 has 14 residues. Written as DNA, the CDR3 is TGTGCCAGCAGCTCCGGGACTAGCACAGGCGAGCAGTACTTC. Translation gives CASSSGTSTGEQYF.

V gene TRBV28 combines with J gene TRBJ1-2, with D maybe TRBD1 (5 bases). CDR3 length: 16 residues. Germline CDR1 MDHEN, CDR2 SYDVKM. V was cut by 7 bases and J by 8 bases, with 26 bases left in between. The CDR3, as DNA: TGTGCCAGCACCCTTGGACAACCACGACGGGGGGGGGGCTACACCTTC. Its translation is CASTLGQPRRGGGYTF.

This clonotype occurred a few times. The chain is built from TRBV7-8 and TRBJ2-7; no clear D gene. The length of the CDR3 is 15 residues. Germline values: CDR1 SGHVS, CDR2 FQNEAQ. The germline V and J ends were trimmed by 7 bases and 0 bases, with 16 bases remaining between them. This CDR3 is CASTPWLSSSYEQYF. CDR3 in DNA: TGTGCCAGCACCCCCTGGCTGTCGAGCTCCTACGAGCAGTACTTC.

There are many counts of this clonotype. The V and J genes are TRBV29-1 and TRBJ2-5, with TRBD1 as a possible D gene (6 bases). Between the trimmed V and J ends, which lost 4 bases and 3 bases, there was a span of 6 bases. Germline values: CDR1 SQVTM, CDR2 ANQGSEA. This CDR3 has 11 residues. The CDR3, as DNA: TGCAGCGTTGGGACAGAAGAGACCCAGTACTTC. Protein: CSVGTEETQYF.

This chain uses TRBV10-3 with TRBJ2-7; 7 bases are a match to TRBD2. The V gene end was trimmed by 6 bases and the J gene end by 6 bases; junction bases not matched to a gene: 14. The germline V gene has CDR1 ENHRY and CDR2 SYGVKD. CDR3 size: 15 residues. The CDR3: CAISPKRDGRIEQYF. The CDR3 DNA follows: TGTGCCATCAGCCCTAAGCGGGACGGGAGGATCGAGCAGTACTTC.

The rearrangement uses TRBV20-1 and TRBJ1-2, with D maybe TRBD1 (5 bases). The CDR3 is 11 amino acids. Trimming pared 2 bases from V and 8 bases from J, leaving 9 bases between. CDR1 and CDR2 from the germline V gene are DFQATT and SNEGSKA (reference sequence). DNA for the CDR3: TGCAGTGCTAGACAGGGTCCAGGCTACACCTTC. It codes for CSARQGPGYTF.

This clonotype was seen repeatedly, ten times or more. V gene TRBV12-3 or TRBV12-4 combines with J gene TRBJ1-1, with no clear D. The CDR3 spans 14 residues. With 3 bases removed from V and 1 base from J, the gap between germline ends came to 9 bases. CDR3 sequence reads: CASSLGFANTEAFF. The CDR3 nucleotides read TGTGCCAGCAGTTTGGGGTTCGCGAACACTGAAGCTTTCTTT.

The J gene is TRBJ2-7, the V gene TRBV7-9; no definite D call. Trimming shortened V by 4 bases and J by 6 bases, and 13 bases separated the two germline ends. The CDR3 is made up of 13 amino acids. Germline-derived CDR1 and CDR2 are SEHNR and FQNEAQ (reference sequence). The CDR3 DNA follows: TGTGCCAGCAGCTCGAAAACCGTAGGCGAGCAGTACTTC. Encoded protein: CASSSKTVGEQYF.

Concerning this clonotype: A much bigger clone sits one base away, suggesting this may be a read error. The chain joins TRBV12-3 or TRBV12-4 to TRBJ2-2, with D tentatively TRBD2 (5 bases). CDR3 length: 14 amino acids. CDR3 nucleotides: TGTGCCAGCAGCCCCGGACCGAACACCGGGGAGCGGTTTTTT. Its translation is CASSPGPNTGERFF.

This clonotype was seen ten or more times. CDR3 nucleotide sequence: TGTGCCAGCAGTTTCCAGCGGAGCTCCTACGAGCAGTACTTC. Translation gives CASSFQRSSYEQYF. This chain uses TRBV12-3 or TRBV12-4 with TRBJ2-7, with a weak D call TRBD2 (5 bases). The CDR3 is 14 amino acids. V dropped 3 bases and J dropped 0 bases, with 9 bases sitting between them.

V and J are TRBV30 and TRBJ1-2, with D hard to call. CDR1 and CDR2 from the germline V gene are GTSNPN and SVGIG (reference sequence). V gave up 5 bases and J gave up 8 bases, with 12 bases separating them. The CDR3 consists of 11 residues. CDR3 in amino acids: CAWAGIGGYTF. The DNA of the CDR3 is TGTGCCTGGGCGGGCATAGGAGGCTACACCTTC.

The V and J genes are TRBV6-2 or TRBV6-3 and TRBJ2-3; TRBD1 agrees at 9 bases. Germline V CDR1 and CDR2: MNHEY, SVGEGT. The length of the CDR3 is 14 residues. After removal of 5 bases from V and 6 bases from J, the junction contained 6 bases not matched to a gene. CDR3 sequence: CASSEDRGADTQYF. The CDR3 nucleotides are TGTGCCAGCAGTGAGGACAGGGGCGCGGATACGCAGTATTTT.

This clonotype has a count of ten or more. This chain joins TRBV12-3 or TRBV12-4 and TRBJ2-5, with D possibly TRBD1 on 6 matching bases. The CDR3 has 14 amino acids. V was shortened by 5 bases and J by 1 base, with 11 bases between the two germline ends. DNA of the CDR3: TGTGCCAGCAGTCCCGCCAGGGGCCAAGAGACCCAGTACTTC. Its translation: CASSPARGQETQYF.

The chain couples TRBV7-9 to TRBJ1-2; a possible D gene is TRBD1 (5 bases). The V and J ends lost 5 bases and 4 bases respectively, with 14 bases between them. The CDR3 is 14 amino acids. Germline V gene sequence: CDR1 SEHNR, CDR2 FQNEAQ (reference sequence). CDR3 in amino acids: CASSTSWGVYGYTF. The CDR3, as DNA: TGTGCCAGCAGCACAAGTTGGGGGGTCTATGGCTACACCTTC.

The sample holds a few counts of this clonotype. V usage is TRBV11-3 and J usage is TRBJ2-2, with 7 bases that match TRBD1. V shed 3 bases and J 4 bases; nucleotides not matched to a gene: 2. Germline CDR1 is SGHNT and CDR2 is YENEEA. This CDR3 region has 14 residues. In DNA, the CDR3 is TGTGCCAGCAGCTTTAACAGGGGCACCGGGGAGCTGTTTTTT. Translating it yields CASSFNRGTGELFF.

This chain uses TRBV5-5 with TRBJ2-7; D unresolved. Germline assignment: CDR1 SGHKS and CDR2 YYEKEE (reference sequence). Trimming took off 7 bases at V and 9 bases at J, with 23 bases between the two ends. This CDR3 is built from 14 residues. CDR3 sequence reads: CASLSMTLPGAQYF. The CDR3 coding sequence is TGTGCCAGCCTCTCCATGACACTTCCGGGCGCGCAGTACTTC.

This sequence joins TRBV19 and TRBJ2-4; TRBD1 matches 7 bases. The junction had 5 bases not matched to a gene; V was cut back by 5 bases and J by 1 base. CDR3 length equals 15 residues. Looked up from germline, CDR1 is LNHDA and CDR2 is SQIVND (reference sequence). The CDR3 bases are TGTGCCAGTAGTTTAACACAGGGGGCCAAAAACATTCAGTACTTC. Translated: CASSLTQGAKNIQYF.

CDR3 in amino acids: CASSLKRTARQYF. For the CDR3, the DNA is TGTGCCAGCAGTTTAAAGCGGACAGCGAGGCAGTACTTC. The chain carries TRBV12-3 or TRBV12-4 and TRBJ2-7; tentative D call: TRBD1 (6 bases). This CDR3 comprises 13 residues. Trimming removed 2 bases from V and 9 bases from J, with 14 bases in between.

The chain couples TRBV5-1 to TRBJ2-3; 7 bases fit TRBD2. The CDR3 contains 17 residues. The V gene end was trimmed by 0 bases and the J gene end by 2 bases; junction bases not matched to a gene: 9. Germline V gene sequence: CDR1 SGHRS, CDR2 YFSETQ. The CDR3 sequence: CASSLVLAGSPTDTQYF. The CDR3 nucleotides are TGCGCCAGCAGCTTGGTATTAGCGGGTTCTCCCACAGATACGCAGTATTTT.

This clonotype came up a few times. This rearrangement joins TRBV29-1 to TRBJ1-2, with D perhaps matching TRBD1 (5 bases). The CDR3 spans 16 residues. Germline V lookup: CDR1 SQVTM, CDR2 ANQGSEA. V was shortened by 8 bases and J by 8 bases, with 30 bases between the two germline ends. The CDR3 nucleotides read TGCAGCCCCGATGTTCCCTGTCCCTCTAGGACACTAGGCTACACCTTC. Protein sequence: CSPDVPCPSRTLGYTF. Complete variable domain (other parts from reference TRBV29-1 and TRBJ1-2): SAVISQKPSRDICQRGTSLTIQCQVDSQVTMMFWYRQQPGQSLTLIATANQGSEATYESGFVIDKFPISRPNLTFSTLTVSNMSPEDSSIYLCSPDVPCPSRTLGYTFGSGTRLTVV.

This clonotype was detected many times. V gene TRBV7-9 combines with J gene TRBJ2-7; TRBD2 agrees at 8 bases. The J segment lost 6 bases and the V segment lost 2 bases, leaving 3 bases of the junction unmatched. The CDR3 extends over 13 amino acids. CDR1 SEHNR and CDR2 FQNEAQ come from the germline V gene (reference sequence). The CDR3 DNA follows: TGTGCCAGCAGCTTATCAGCGGGAGTCGAGCAGTACTTC. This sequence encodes CASSLSAGVEQYF.

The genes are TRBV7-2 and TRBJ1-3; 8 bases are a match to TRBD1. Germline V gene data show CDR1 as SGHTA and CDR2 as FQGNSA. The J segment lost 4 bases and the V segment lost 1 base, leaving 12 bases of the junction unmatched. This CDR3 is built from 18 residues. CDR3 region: CASSLVGTGRGAGNTIYF. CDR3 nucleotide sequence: TGTGCCAGCAGCTTAGTCGGGACAGGAAGGGGCGCGGGAAACACCATATATTTT.

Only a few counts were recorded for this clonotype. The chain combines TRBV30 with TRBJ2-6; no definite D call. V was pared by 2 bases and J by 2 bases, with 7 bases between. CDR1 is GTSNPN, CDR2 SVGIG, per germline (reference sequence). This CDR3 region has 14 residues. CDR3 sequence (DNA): TGTGCCTGGAGTTATGGAACTGGGGCCAACGTCCTGACTTTC. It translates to CAWSYGTGANVLTF.

The chain's CDR3 is CASSLDRGRGGYTF. DNA of the CDR3: TGTGCCAGCAGCTTGGACAGGGGGCGTGGAGGCTACACCTTC. V gene TRBV5-4 combines with J gene TRBJ1-2; 9 bases are shared with TRBD1. CDR3 length: 14 amino acids. J was trimmed by 8 bases and V by 0 bases; bases with no gene match: 5. Germline CDR1 reads SGHNT; CDR2 reads YYREEE (reference sequence).